This TCR beta chain was identified during a study of cytomegalovirus exposure and HLA in healthy donors. The V and J ends lost 3 bases and 1 base, in that order; junction bases with no gene match: 4. The CDR3 spans 16 residues. Germline-derived CDR1 and CDR2 are LNHNV and YYDKDF (reference sequence). Only in-frame clones appear in the TCRdb table, and some are missing; sequencing was by immunoSEQ multiplex PCR. The data contain roughly 310,000 clones, roughly 88% of them singletons. The sample comprised PBMCs. The clonotype comes from a man in his thirties or forties in good health and CMV-seronegative. The gene calls are TRBV15 and TRBJ2-3; TRBD2 agrees at 10 bases. The CDR3 coding sequence is TGTGCCACCAGCAGCGGGCTAGCGGGGGGCACAGATACGCAGTATTTT. This sequence encodes CATSSGLAGGTDTQYF.